The 23 T cell receptor beta chains below all came from one sample that was sequenced in a study of technical replicates of blood from a handful of donors (dated by TCRdb to between 2016 and 2019). The library was prepared using the immunoSEQ multiplex PCR assay. This is the immuneACCESS table as TCRdb keeps it, with only in-frame sequences that have V and J called. A part of the clones is gone; compared with another copy, unresolved V genes explain less than half, and the rest is unexplained. The sample table records about 74,000 clones; approximately 96% of these occur just once. 0.35% to 0.45% of the sample rests with the top ten. The sequencing input was T cells isolated from PBMCs. The receptor source for this set is a human donor in good health.

The rearrangement uses TRBV28 and TRBJ1-2, with unresolved D. The germline CDR1 and CDR2 sequences are MDHEN and SYDVKM. V was shortened by 3 bases and J by 0 bases, with 5 bases between the two germline ends. There are 13 residues in the CDR3. The CDR3 bases are TGTGCCAGCAGTTTCACTGCTAACTATGGCTACACCTTC. Amino acid sequence: CASSFTANYGYTF.

The chain couples TRBV2 to TRBJ2-3; 8 nucleotides line up with TRBD2. Germline values: CDR1 SNHLY, CDR2 FYNNEI. The junction had 15 bases not matched to a gene; V was cut back by 7 bases and J by 3 bases. The CDR3 has 17 residues. The CDR3 reads CASTPIRGGRGTDTQYF. The CDR3 region has the DNA TGTGCCAGCACCCCCATTCGGGGGGGGAGAGGTACAGATACGCAGTATTTT.

V gene TRBV6-1 combines with J gene TRBJ2-7; no clear D. V shed 1 base and J shed 0 bases, with 7 bases lying between them. Germline V CDR1 and CDR2: MNHNS, SASEGT. This CDR3 comprises 14 residues. DNA for the CDR3: TGTGCCAGCAGTGAAGTGGGCAGCTCCTACGAGCAGTACTTC. Its translation: CASSEVGSSYEQYF.

The chain joins TRBV5-1 to TRBJ1-1; D unclear. From germline, CDR1 is SGHRS and CDR2 YFSETQ. The CDR3 totals 15 residues. V lost 2 bases, J lost 0 bases, and 11 bases lay in between. This CDR3 reads CASSLDGRLNTEAFF. CDR3 DNA sequence: TGCGCCAGCAGCTTAGATGGGAGATTGAACACTGAAGCTTTCTTT.

This chain connects TRBV6-1 to TRBJ1-2; D ambiguous. The germline V gene encodes CDR1 MNHNS and CDR2 SASEGT. This CDR3 is 16 amino acids long. V lost 1 base and J lost 7, with 19 bases in between. CDR3 protein: CASSEELDISVGGYTF. The DNA for the CDR3 is TGTGCCAGCAGTGAAGAACTAGACATATCCGTGGGTGGCTACACCTTC.

The V gene is TRBV9, the J gene TRBJ2-5; 7 nucleotides match TRBD1. Germline CDR1 reads SGDLS; CDR2 reads YYNGEE. This CDR3 region has 15 residues. V shed 3 bases and J 5 bases; nucleotides not matched to a gene: 10. CDR3 in amino acids: CASSGQGGIRETQYF. As DNA, the CDR3 is TGTGCCAGCAGCGGCCAAGGGGGCATAAGGGAGACCCAGTACTTC.

The J gene is TRBJ2-7, the V gene TRBV18, with 14 nucleotides matching TRBD2. This CDR3 comprises 17 residues. The germline V gene encodes CDR1 KGHSH and CDR2 LQKENI. V shed 0 bases, J shed 3 bases, and the junction held 4 bases outside the gene matches. CDR3 amino acids: CASSPPGGTSGSYEQYF. The CDR3 DNA reads as TGTGCCAGCTCACCACCGGGCGGGACTAGCGGGAGCTACGAGCAGTACTTC.

This clone was detected once. The genes are TRBV9 and TRBJ1-2, with D unclear. CDR3 length: 12 amino acids. Germline-derived CDR1 and CDR2 are SGDLS and YYNGEE. Trimming took off 4 bases at V and 4 bases at J, with 8 bases between the two ends. The CDR3 loop is CASSSGVYGYTF. CDR3 DNA sequence: TGTGCCAGCAGCTCCGGGGTCTATGGCTACACCTTC.

This clone has more than one count but fewer than ten. The chain couples TRBV19 to TRBJ2-2, with a weak D call TRBD2 (5 bases). V shed 5 bases and J shed 2 bases, with 9 bases lying between them. The CDR3 contains 14 residues. Germline V gives CDR1 LNHDA, CDR2 SQIVND (reference sequence). The CDR3 DNA sequence: TGTGCCAGTAGTCCGGGATTTAACACCGGGGAGCTGTTTTTT. The encoded protein is CASSPGFNTGELFF.

This clone was recorded a few times. This sequence joins TRBV5-6 and TRBJ2-7; D is ambiguous. CDR1 is SGHDT, CDR2 YYEEEE, per germline. V was pared by 3 bases and J by 3 bases, with 10 bases between. The CDR3 has 13 residues. The CDR3 DNA reads TGTGCCAGCAGCTCTCTCCCAGACTACGAGCAGTACTTC. Amino acid sequence: CASSSLPDYEQYF.

The chain joins TRBV7-2 to TRBJ2-2; D ambiguous. CDR3 length: 12 residues. Germline CDR1 and CDR2: SGHTA and FQGNSA. The V end lost 3 bases, the J end lost 3 bases, and 2 bases lay between the germline ends. The CDR3 is CASSFYTGELFF. DNA for the CDR3: TGTGCCAGCAGCTTCTACACCGGGGAGCTGTTTTTT.

This chain joins TRBV6-5 and TRBJ1-2; D may be TRBD1 (5 bases). Germline V CDR1 and CDR2: MNHEY, SVGAGI. CDR3 length: 14 residues. Trimming stripped 0 bases from V and 4 bases from J, with 9 bases between. The DNA for the CDR3 is TGTGCCAGCAGTTACTCGGGGGGAGGCTATGGCTACACCTTC. This encodes CASSYSGGGYGYTF.

This chain joins TRBV2 and TRBJ2-2, with 9 bases fitting TRBD2. Germline trimming cut 3 bases from V and 5 bases from J; bases unmatched to any gene: 7. This CDR3 has 16 residues. CDR1 is SNHLY and CDR2 is FYNNEI in the germline V gene. CDR3 amino acids: CASSDGFSGGTGELFF. The CDR3 DNA reads TGTGCCAGCAGTGACGGTTTTAGCGGGGGAACCGGGGAGCTGTTTTTT.

The J gene is TRBJ2-1, the V gene TRBV6-4, with 8 bases aligning to TRBD2. Germline CDR1 and CDR2: MRHNA and SNTAGT. J was trimmed by 1 base and V by 6 bases; bases with no gene match: 2. There are 14 residues in the CDR3. The CDR3 loop reads CASSLAGSYNEQFF. The CDR3 DNA follows: TGTGCCAGCAGCCTAGCGGGTTCCTACAATGAGCAGTTCTTC.

This chain uses TRBV7-3 with TRBJ1-2; 8 bases match TRBD1. This CDR3 has 16 amino acids. The V segment lost 5 bases and the J segment 0 bases; nucleotides outside the gene matches: 8. In germline, CDR1 is SGHTA, CDR2 FQGTGA. CDR3 sequence: CASSLDRASANYGYTF. CDR3 nucleotides: TGTGCCAGCAGCCTGGACAGGGCCTCAGCTAACTATGGCTACACCTTC.

This clone was seen just once. The rearrangement links TRBV19 to TRBJ2-5, with D perhaps matching TRBD1 (5 bases). V dropped 10 bases and J dropped 1 base, with 13 bases sitting between them. Looked up from germline, CDR1 is LNHDA and CDR2 is SQIVND (reference sequence). This CDR3 has 13 residues. CDR3 nucleotides: TGTGCCACCGAGAGTACAGGCCAAGAGACCCAGTACTTC. Translation: CATESTGQETQYF.

V usage is TRBV7-2 and J usage is TRBJ2-7; D gene ambiguous. Germline CDR1 SGHTA, CDR2 FQGNSA. Trimming took 1 base from V and 6 from J, leaving 10 bases between them. The CDR3 has 13 residues. The CDR3 nucleotides read TGTGCCAGCAGCTTAGGAAGGCTAGTCGAGCAGTACTTC. This translates into CASSLGRLVEQYF.

The chain couples TRBV4-1 to TRBJ2-6; the D is unclear. The V gene's germline CDR1 is MGHRA and CDR2 YSYEKL. Trimming stripped 1 base from V and 4 bases from J, with 11 bases between. The length of the CDR3 is 16 residues. The CDR3 nucleotides are TGCGCCAGCAGCCAAGGCGGAATCGCCGGGGCCAACGTCCTGACTTTC. It translates to CASSQGGIAGANVLTF.

The chain joins TRBV10-3 to TRBJ2-3; perhaps TRBD2 as D (6 bases). Trimming stripped 3 bases from V and 0 bases from J, with 10 bases between. Germline V gene sequence: CDR1 ENHRY, CDR2 SYGVKD. The CDR3 sequence is 15 residues long. The CDR3 DNA sequence: TGTGCCATCAGTGATTGGGCGGGAAGCACAGATACGCAGTATTTT. Protein: CAISDWAGSTDTQYF.

The rearrangement uses TRBV29-1 and TRBJ1-1; D possibly corresponds to TRBD1 (5 bases). Germline lookup yields CDR1 SQVTM and CDR2 ANQGSEA. The CDR3 is 13 residues long. V dropped 5 bases and J dropped 2 bases, with 12 bases sitting between them. CDR3 DNA: TGCAGCGTTCGTGGGGGGTTAAACACTGAAGCTTTCTTT. Its translation is CSVRGGLNTEAFF.

The chain is built from TRBV13 and TRBJ2-1; D is undetermined. Trimming left V 2 bases short and J 8 bases short, with 7 bases between. Germline V CDR1 and CDR2: PRHDT, FYEKMQ (reference sequence). This CDR3 region has 12 residues. The CDR3 is CASSLFLDEQFF. The CDR3 DNA sequence: TGTGCCAGCAGCTTATTCCTAGATGAGCAGTTCTTC.

V is TRBV10-3 and J is TRBJ1-2; TRBD1 matches 7 bases. The J segment lost 8 bases and the V segment lost 2 bases, leaving 8 bases of the junction unmatched. The CDR3 is 14 residues long. Germline values: CDR1 ENHRY, CDR2 SYGVKD. CDR3 DNA: TGTGCCATCAGTGAGCAAAGACAGGGCCACGGCTACACCTTC. This translates into CAISEQRQGHGYTF.

The chain uses TRBV13 and TRBJ2-7; 9 bases map to TRBD1. Looked up from germline, CDR1 is PRHDT and CDR2 is FYEKMQ (reference sequence). The V gene end was trimmed by 3 bases and the J gene end by 5 bases; junction bases not matched to a gene: 2. The CDR3 has 13 amino acids. CDR3 sequence: CASSLGQGNEQYF. The DNA of the CDR3 is TGTGCCAGCAGCTTGGGACAGGGAAACGAGCAGTACTTC.